Sequencing of this T cell receptor (beta chain) was carried out in a study of blood T cell repertoires in COVID-19. The table came from immunoSEQ multiplex PCR; TCRdb's copy has only in-frame clones and leaves some out. The table records around 260,000 clones, approximately 84% of them present only once. Germline assignment: CDR1 MNHEY and CDR2 SVGAGI. V lost 0 bases to trimming and J lost 0 bases, with 9 bases between them. The CDR3 sequence is 16 residues long. The chain recombines TRBV6-5 with TRBJ1-5, with D perhaps TRBD1 (6 bases). The sequence was obtained from a person between 65 and 80 years old with COVID-19, enrolled during active disease. Sequencing was performed on peripheral blood. The CDR3 coding sequence is TGTGCCAGCAGTTACTCGGCCAGGGGTAGCAATCAGCCCCAGCATTTT. Translation: CASSYSARGSNQPQHF.